This TCR beta chain was recorded in a study of PD-L1 blockade in urothelial cancer. As for the study in general: Treatment start was followed by blood analysis at 3 weeks (second dose) and again at 6 weeks.

This clone was detected only once. Using immunoSEQ multiplex PCR, the repertoire was profiled, and TCRdb retains in-frame clones only, with some absent. The table shows fewer than 45,000 clones, with 83% occurring only once. Sample numbers ranged from 1 to 8 per patient, encompassing pretreatment and on-treatment collections. The CDR3 loop spans 16 amino acids. With 0 bases clipped from V and 9 bases from J, the junction kept 8 bases outside the gene matches. Germline lookup yields CDR1 MGHRA and CDR2 YSYEKL. This chain joins TRBV4-1 and TRBJ2-5; TRBD2 matches 12 bases. The sequencing used PBMCs, collected around atezolizumab (anti-PD-L1) treatment. This sequence was found in a man aged 55 to 69 with urothelial cancer. The CDR3 loop reads CASSQEGLAGRGAQYF. CDR3 coding DNA: TGCGCCAGCAGCCAAGAGGGACTAGCGGGCCGGGGGGCCCAGTACTTC.